This TCR beta chain was profiled in a study of vaccination and CD4 T cells after COVID-19. For this clonotype: Its antigen is still unknown.

The Oncomine TCR Beta short-read assay was what sequenced the DNA obtained from cultured CD4+ T cells. TCRdb re-derived calls from the PCR reads in MiXCR, one entry per CDR3 protein. The table shows about 17,000 distinct CDR3 sequences, with 35% to 45% occurring only once. The CDR3 length is 20 residues. CDR1 and CDR2 from the germline V gene are WNHNN and SYGVQD (reference sequence). V shed 6 bases, J shed 0 bases, and the junction held 14 bases outside the gene matches. Specified treatment: roughly nine-day PBMC culture with coronavirus spike peptide pools or control peptides (ViraFEST assay). This chain uses TRBV10-1 with TRBJ2-3; 14 nucleotides match TRBD2. Input material: CD4+ T cells from blood, cultured in vitro. The clonotype was recovered from a human donor who had recovered from COVID-19. The CDR3 DNA reads as TGCGCCAGCAGAAAAAGAGTGGGACTAGCGGGAGCAACTAGCACAGATACGCAGTATTTT. It is translated as CASRKRVGLAGATSTDTQYF.